This T cell receptor beta chain is from a study of brain metastases from non-small cell lung cancer. Regarding the study as a whole: Metastases had sparse T cells but largely shared repertoires with primaries.

Worth noting for this clone: Antigen specificity is unknown.

This CDR3 has 18 residues. Germline values: CDR1 MDHEN, CDR2 SYDVKM. V lost 6 bases, J lost 2 bases, and 23 bases lay in between. Repertoires were generated with immunoSEQ multiplex PCR, while TCRdb's copy carries only in-frame clones and drops some. The sample records about 700 clones, approximately 88% being singletons. This TCR was sampled from a donor at least 40 years old with non-small cell lung cancer. The chain links TRBV28 to TRBJ2-1; D perhaps matches TRBD2 (6 bases). The sequenced sample consisted of tissue from a brain metastasis. This CDR3 is CASRFLGGSGRTYNEQFF. CDR3 nucleotide sequence: TGTGCCAGCAGGTTCTTGGGGGGTAGCGGAAGGACCTACAATGAGCAGTTCTTC.